Below are 10 T cell receptor beta chains sequenced from a single sample in a study of blood T cells in healthy people across ages. The authors ran a second PCR of roughly 7 to 11 cycles using a sample-barcoded 5' primer and a J-beta primer mix. TCRdb reanalysed the 5' RACE reads using MiXCR and keeps one entry per CDR3 protein. This table has 1.5 million to 2 million distinct CDR3 sequences, more than 35% appearing once. Material for sequencing was blood. These receptors all come from a human donor in good health.

This clonotype was picked up many times. An end of the junction does not agree with germline; a read error may underlie this. The rearrangement joins TRBV5-1 to TRBJ2-3; tentative D call: TRBD1 (5 bases). This CDR3 comprises 13 residues. From germline, CDR1 is SGHRS and CDR2 YFSETQ. As DNA, the CDR3 is TGTGCCAGCAGCTTAGGGGCCACAGATACGCAGTATTTT. As protein: CASSLGATDTQYF.

The gene calls are TRBV18 and TRBJ1-5, with 9 bases identical to TRBD1. The length of the CDR3 is 15 residues. After removal of 1 base from V and 3 bases from J, the junction contained 1 base not matched to a gene. Germline V CDR1 and CDR2: KGHSH, LQKENI. CDR3 nucleotide sequence: TGTGCCAGCTCACCACGGACAGGGGCCAATCAGCCCCAGCATTTT. It encodes CASSPRTGANQPQHF.

V and J are TRBV3-1 and TRBJ2-3; 10 bases are shared with TRBD1. V gave up 4 bases and J gave up 2 bases; unmatched junction bases: 6. The CDR3 length is 16 residues. Germline V lookup: CDR1 LGHDT, CDR2 YNNKEL (reference sequence). The CDR3 loop reads CASSLRTGGDTDTQYF. CDR3 in DNA: TGTGCCAGCAGCCTACGGACAGGGGGTGACACAGATACGCAGTATTTT.

The chain uses TRBV4-1 and TRBJ2-3; 7 positions agree with TRBD2. The V gene end was trimmed by 7 bases and the J gene end by 5 bases; junction bases not matched to a gene: 9. Germline CDR1 and CDR2: MGHRA and YSYEKL. This CDR3 spans 14 amino acids. The CDR3 nucleotides are TGCGCCAGCAAGACCGGGACTAAGGTAGATACGCAGTATTTT. Translating it yields CASKTGTKVDTQYF.

This clonotype was detected only a few times. The genes are TRBV6-2 or TRBV6-3 and TRBJ2-1, with 9 bases matching TRBD1. Germline lookup yields CDR1 MNHEY and CDR2 SVGEGT. V dropped 3 bases and J dropped 12; count of bases not matched to a gene: 3. The CDR3 length is 12 residues. DNA for the CDR3: TGTGCCAGCAGTTATTACAGGGGGCGGCAGTTCTTC. Translating it yields CASSYYRGRQFF.

This clonotype was observed at least ten times. CDR3 coding DNA: TGTGCCATCAGACCGGGACAGGGTGACAATCAGCCCCAGCATTTT. It specifies CAIRPGQGDNQPQHF. This chain uses TRBV10-3 with TRBJ1-5; 9 bases map to TRBD1. The V gene end was trimmed by 6 bases and the J gene end by 3 bases; junction bases not matched to a gene: 6. The CDR3 has 15 amino acids. The germline gives CDR1 ENHRY, CDR2 SYGVKD.

In its sample, this clonotype was seen a few times. The chain uses TRBV4-1 and TRBJ1-2; D is perhaps TRBD1 (5 bases). The CDR3 spans 15 residues. Per the germline V gene, CDR1 is MGHRA and CDR2 is YSYEKL. With 3 bases removed from V and 7 bases from J, the gap between germline ends came to 18 bases. CDR3 loop: CASSHTQGVLGGYTF. In DNA form, the CDR3 reads TGCGCCAGCAGCCACACGCAGGGAGTTTTGGGTGGCTACACCTTC.

This clonotype has more than one count but fewer than ten. The chain recombines TRBV4-3 with TRBJ1-2, with 7 bases aligning to TRBD1. Germline V gene data show CDR1 as LGHNA and CDR2 as YSLEER. The CDR3 covers 16 residues. J was trimmed by 6 bases and V by 0 bases; bases with no gene match: 10. In DNA, the CDR3 is TGCGCCAGCAGCCAAGATCCTACAGGGGAACGAGATGGCTACACCTTC. This translates into CASSQDPTGERDGYTF.

In this sample, this clonotype turned up once. The chain has TRBV15 and TRBJ2-5; the D gene is possibly TRBD1 (6 bases). The length of the CDR3 is 13 residues. CDR1 is LNHNV and CDR2 is YYDKDF in the germline V gene (reference sequence). The V and J ends lost 3 bases and 4 bases respectively, with 9 bases between them. Here the CDR3 DNA reads TGTGCCACCAGCAGGGACAGTTTAGAGACCCAGTACTTC. Translating gives CATSRDSLETQYF.

The genes are TRBV7-2 and TRBJ2-7; D ambiguous. The CDR3 has 15 residues. CDR1 SGHTA and CDR2 FQGNSA come from the germline V gene. Trimming pared 1 base from V and 5 bases from J, leaving 15 bases between. The CDR3 region is CASSLVEPGPNEQYF. CDR3 coding DNA: TGTGCCAGCAGCTTAGTTGAGCCGGGCCCCAACGAGCAGTACTTC.